The 29 T cell receptor beta chains in this list originate from one sample, sequenced in a study of beta chain features in type 1 diabetes. Isolated RNA was reverse transcribed in full, so expressed TCRB transcripts were sequenced. Clones were read by immunoSEQ multiplex PCR, and TCRdb kept only the in-frame ones, dropping some. The table has about 340,000 clones, 6.5% to 10% seen once. Sequencing was performed on central memory CD4+ T cells from blood. Every receptor here comes from a woman aged 18-29 years in good health.

In this sample, this clone turned up many times. The CDR3: CASRRSGNSYEQYF. For the CDR3, the DNA is TGTGCCAGCAGACGAAGCGGGAATTCCTACGAGCAGTACTTC. V is TRBV5-4 and J is TRBJ2-7, with 7 bases identical to TRBD2. This CDR3 is 14 amino acids long. Germline V lookup: CDR1 SGHNT, CDR2 YYREEE (reference sequence). The junction had 6 bases not matched to a gene; V was cut back by 5 bases and J by 1 base. Full variable domain (rest looked up from reference TRBV5-4 and TRBJ2-7): ETGVTQSPTHLIKTRGQQVTLRCSSQSGHNTVSWYQQALGQGPQFIFQYYREEENGRGNFPPRFSGLQFPNYSSELNVNALELDDSALYLCASRRSGNSYEQYFGPGTRLTVT.

J is TRBJ2-5 and V is TRBV2, with D uncertain. The V gene's germline CDR1 is SNHLY and CDR2 FYNNEI. The CDR3 runs to 14 residues. V lost 2 bases, J lost 0 bases, and 7 bases lay in between. CDR3 protein: CASSESSYQETQYF. CDR3 sequence (DNA): TGTGCCAGCAGTGAATCTTCGTACCAAGAGACCCAGTACTTC.

This clone was recorded a few times. The junction departs from germline at one end; a sequencing error may be responsible. This chain links TRBV7-7 with TRBJ2-7; D possibly corresponds to TRBD1 (6 bases). Germline-derived CDR1 and CDR2 are SSHAT and FNYEAQ (reference sequence). The CDR3 has 13 amino acids. Written as DNA, the CDR3 is TGTGCTAGCAGCCCAGAGACCTCGGGACAAAGGTACTTC. It is translated as CASSPETSGQRYF.

This clone was observed at least ten times. CDR3 in amino acids: CAISSGRVSYNEQFF. The CDR3 region has the DNA TGTGCCATCAGTAGCGGGAGGGTGTCCTACAATGAGCAGTTCTTC. The genes are TRBV10-3 and TRBJ2-1; 10 bases are a match to TRBD2. CDR1 ENHRY and CDR2 SYGVKD come from the germline V gene. The V gene end was trimmed by 5 bases and the J gene end by 1 base; junction bases not matched to a gene: 2. The CDR3 loop spans 15 amino acids.

V and J are TRBV9 and TRBJ1-2; D remains unclear. The ends were cut back, 0 bases at V and 8 bases at J, with 8 bases in the middle. Per germline, CDR1 SGDLS and CDR2 YYNGEE. The CDR3 has 12 residues. The CDR3 region is CASSVATEGYTF. The CDR3 DNA sequence: TGTGCCAGCAGCGTAGCTACGGAGGGCTACACCTTC.

The rearrangement uses TRBV6-1 and TRBJ2-1; 7 bases fit TRBD2. Looked up from germline, CDR1 is MNHNS and CDR2 is SASEGT. Trimming cost V 4 bases and J 8 bases; bases outside gene matches: 5. This CDR3 spans 13 amino acids. CDR3 in amino acids: CASSGTSTYEQFF. The CDR3 DNA reads TGTGCCAGCAGTGGGACTAGTACCTATGAGCAGTTCTTC.

This clone was found many times. V usage is TRBV5-1 and J usage is TRBJ2-1; D tentatively fits TRBD1 or TRBD2 (5 bases each). CDR1 is SGHRS and CDR2 is YFSETQ in the germline V gene. Trimming removed 4 bases from V and 7 bases from J, with 12 bases in between. The CDR3 is 13 residues long. CDR3 protein: CASSGDAQNEQFF. CDR3 sequence (DNA): TGCGCCAGCAGCGGGGACGCCCAGAATGAGCAGTTCTTC. The full variable domain, completed using reference TRBV5-1 and TRBJ2-1, is KAGVTQTPRYLIKTRGQQVTLSCSPISGHRSVSWYQQTPGQGLQFLFEYFSETQRNKGNFPGRFSGRQFSNSRSEMNVSTLELGDSALYLCASSGDAQNEQFFGPGTRLTVL.

This clone was seen more than once but under ten times. The gene calls are TRBV7-3 and TRBJ2-3; D remains ambiguous. The CDR3 extends over 14 amino acids. CDR1 is SGHTA and CDR2 is FQGTGA in the germline V gene. Trimming took 2 bases from V and 2 from J, leaving 8 bases between them. DNA of the CDR3: TGTGCCAGCAGCTTAGGCTCCTTCACAGATACGCAGTATTTT. As protein: CASSLGSFTDTQYF.

This clone was recorded at least ten times. V and J are TRBV18 and TRBJ1-3, with D hard to call. The ends were cut back, 7 bases at V and 0 bases at J, with 10 bases in the middle. Germline CDR1 reads KGHSH; CDR2 reads LQKENI. The CDR3 totals 14 residues. CDR3 nucleotide sequence: TGTGCCAGCTTAGACCTCAGCTCTGGAAACACCATATATTTT. Residues: CASLDLSSGNTIYF.

Many counts were recorded for this clone. The chain recombines TRBV15 with TRBJ2-1; no firm D call. The CDR3 contains 12 residues. Trimming took 1 base from V and 9 from J, leaving 7 bases between them. Germline CDR1 and CDR2: LNHNV and YYDKDF (reference sequence). In nucleotides, the CDR3 is TGTGCCACCAGCAGAGGAGCGATTGAGCAGTTCTTC. It yields the protein CATSRGAIEQFF.

The chain is built from TRBV28 and TRBJ2-2; tentative D call: TRBD2 (6 bases). In germline, CDR1 is MDHEN, CDR2 SYDVKM. Trimming cost V 6 bases and J 6 bases, with 11 bases left between them. This CDR3 has 13 residues. The CDR3 coding sequence is TGTGCCAGCAGCCCCCGGAGGGCCGGGGAGCTGTTTTTT. As protein: CASSPRRAGELFF. Full variable domain (remainder filled in from reference TRBV28 and TRBJ2-2): DVKVTQSSRYLVKRTGEKVFLECVQDMDHENMFWYRQDPGLGLRLIYFSYDVKMKEKGDIPEGYSVSREKKERFSLILESASTNQTSMYLCASSPRRAGELFFGEGSRLTVL.

In its sample, this clone was seen a few times. J is TRBJ2-3 and V is TRBV7-2, with D possibly being TRBD2 (5 bases). V was pared by 5 bases and J by 6 bases, with 15 bases between. The CDR3 totals 14 residues. CDR1 and CDR2 (germline): SGHTA, FQGNSA. CDR3 amino acids: CASSRSGRPDTQYF. The DNA of the CDR3 is TGTGCCAGCAGCCGCTCGGGAAGGCCCGATACGCAGTATTTT.

This clone was observed many times. The V and J genes are TRBV7-3 and TRBJ2-1; no clear D. Trimming left V 1 base short and J 0 bases short, with 7 bases between. Germline CDR1 is SGHTA and CDR2 is FQGTGA. The CDR3 contains 15 residues. Here the CDR3 reads CASSLMSSSYNEQFF. The CDR3 DNA sequence: TGTGCCAGCAGCTTAATGAGTAGCTCCTACAATGAGCAGTTCTTC. The whole variable domain, remainder taken from reference TRBV7-3 and TRBJ2-1, is GAGVSQTPSNKVTEKGKYVELRCDPISGHTALYWYRQSLGQGPEFLIYFQGTGAADDSGLPNDRFFAVRPEGSVSTLKIQRTERGDSAVYLCASSLMSSSYNEQFFGPGTRLTVL.

This clone was counted between two and nine times. Here the CDR3 reads CASSQGGVGVLAYEQYF. As DNA, the CDR3 is TGTGCCAGCAGCCAAGGGGGTGTCGGTGTACTTGCCTACGAGCAGTACTTC. V is TRBV4-2 and J is TRBJ2-7; unclear D gene. V shed 1 base and J shed 2 bases, with 18 bases lying between them. The germline gives CDR1 LGHNA, CDR2 YNFKEQ. The CDR3 runs to 17 residues.

The chain combines TRBV18 with TRBJ2-1, with TRBD2 matching 10 bases. The CDR3 extends over 13 amino acids. The ends lost 4 bases at V and 9 bases at J; junction bases unmatched: 3. The germline gives CDR1 KGHSH, CDR2 LQKENI. CDR3 sequence: CASSQASGSEQFF. In DNA form, the CDR3 reads TGTGCCAGCTCACAGGCTAGCGGGAGTGAGCAGTTCTTC.

The V call is TRBV5-1, the J call TRBJ2-7, with 7 bases identical to TRBD1. The CDR3 is made up of 16 amino acids. CDR1 and CDR2 (germline): SGHRS, YFSETQ. The junction had 10 bases not matched to a gene; V was cut back by 4 bases and J by 0 bases. This CDR3 is CASSPSPTGTSYEQYF. In DNA form, the CDR3 reads TGCGCCAGCAGCCCAAGCCCGACAGGGACCTCCTACGAGCAGTACTTC.

The rearrangement uses TRBV5-1 and TRBJ2-5, with D perhaps assigned TRBD1 or TRBD2 (6 bases each). The CDR3 length is 14 residues. Germline-derived CDR1 and CDR2 are SGHRS and YFSETQ. V was pared by 0 bases and J by 5 bases, with 11 bases between. In DNA form, the CDR3 reads TGCGCCAGCAGCTTGGAGGGGGGAGCGGAGACCCAGTACTTC. Translated, it gives CASSLEGGAETQYF.

The sample holds many counts of this clone. This CDR3 is also generated by other DNA sequences in the sample. This chain connects TRBV7-2 to TRBJ2-3; 7 bases match TRBD2. With V trimmed by 1 base and J by 1 base, 2 bases remained unmatched. This CDR3 comprises 15 residues. CDR1 and CDR2 from the germline V gene are SGHTA and FQGNSA. CDR3 residues: CASSLVAGGTDTQYF. The CDR3 DNA is TGTGCCAGCAGCTTAGTGGCGGGGGGCACAGATACGCAGTATTTT.

The rearrangement uses TRBV4-1 and TRBJ1-4; D remains unclear. V was trimmed by 4 bases and J by 5 bases, leaving 20 bases between them. Germline V CDR1 and CDR2: MGHRA, YSYEKL. The CDR3 is 17 residues long. The CDR3 loop is CASSPSIITSRNEKLFF. In nucleotides, the CDR3 is TGCGCCAGCAGCCCATCGATTATCACAAGCAGAAATGAAAAACTGTTTTTT.

This clone was detected only a few times. The chain couples TRBV4-2 to TRBJ2-3; a possible D gene is TRBD2 (5 bases). V was cut by 1 base and J by 1 base, with 9 bases left in between. Germline loops: CDR1 LGHNA, CDR2 YNFKEQ. The CDR3 is 15 amino acids. The DNA for the CDR3 is TGTGCCAGCAGCCAAGGGAGCGGTGGCACAGATACGCAGTATTTT. Amino acid sequence: CASSQGSGGTDTQYF.

Regarding this clone: The germline gene is not matched at one end of the junction; a read error may be the cause. This chain connects TRBV4-1 to TRBJ1-1, with TRBD1 identical over 10 bases. CDR1 is MGHRA and CDR2 is YSYEKL in the germline V gene. The length of the CDR3 is 14 residues. The CDR3 coding sequence is TGCGCCAGCAGCCAAGGGGGGGACCTTCGGGACAGGGGATTT. Protein product: CASSQGGDLRDRGF.

V is TRBV5-4 and J is TRBJ2-5; D not certain. The germline CDR1 and CDR2 sequences are SGHNT and YYREEE (reference sequence). The CDR3 loop spans 16 amino acids. The germline V and J ends were trimmed by 1 base and 4 bases, with 17 bases remaining between them. In DNA form, the CDR3 reads TGTGCCAGCAGCTTGTCGATAGCTGGAGTGGGAGAGACCCAGTACTTC. Protein sequence: CASSLSIAGVGETQYF.

The chain employs TRBV15 and TRBJ2-3; maybe TRBD1 (5 bases). Germline loops: CDR1 LNHNV, CDR2 YYDKDF (reference sequence). The CDR3 has 18 amino acids. V lost 5 bases and J 0 bases, leaving 21 bases between the germline ends. This CDR3 is CATSPQGIVATSTDTQYF. For the CDR3, the DNA is TGTGCCACCAGCCCTCAGGGTATCGTAGCTACTAGCACAGATACGCAGTATTTT.

The table lists this clone with a few counts. The chain joins TRBV27 to TRBJ2-3, with TRBD2 matching over 10 bases. Germline CDR1 reads MNHEY; CDR2 reads SMNVEV (reference sequence). The J segment lost 0 bases and the V segment lost 4 bases, leaving 10 bases of the junction unmatched. The CDR3 is 18 residues long. The CDR3 loop is CASSSPSGRWMSTDTQYF. The DNA for the CDR3 is TGTGCCAGCAGTTCGCCTAGCGGGAGATGGATGAGCACAGATACGCAGTATTTT.

The V gene is TRBV7-3, the J gene TRBJ2-3; no clear D gene. Trimming removed 5 bases from V and 6 bases from J, with 9 bases in between. Germline assignment: CDR1 SGHTA and CDR2 FQGTGA. The CDR3 is 12 residues long. The DNA of the CDR3 is TGTGCCAGCAGCCCCTTGTCGGATACGCAGTATTTT. Translated: CASSPLSDTQYF.

This chain links TRBV25-1 with TRBJ2-3; the D gene is possibly TRBD2 (5 bases). This CDR3 region has 16 residues. V lost 2 bases and J 0 bases, leaving 12 bases between the germline ends. Germline CDR1 reads MGHDK; CDR2 reads SYGVNS. The CDR3 spells CASSEAGGSSTDTQYF. In DNA form, the CDR3 reads TGTGCCAGCAGTGAAGCGGGTGGGTCTAGCACAGATACGCAGTATTTT.

The rearrangement links TRBV6-6 to TRBJ2-7; the D gene is possibly TRBD2 (5 bases). The V gene lost 8 bases and the J gene lost 3 bases, with 14 bases spanning the gap. The CDR3 is made up of 13 amino acids. CDR1 and CDR2 from the germline V gene are MNHNY and SVGAGI (reference sequence). This CDR3 reads CASGSGTLYEQYF. The CDR3 coding sequence is TGTGCCAGCGGAAGCGGTACCCTCTACGAGCAGTACTTC.

The chain is built from TRBV7-9 and TRBJ2-3; perhaps TRBD2 as D (7 bases). V was cut by 0 bases and J by 9 bases, with 10 bases left in between. Germline assignment: CDR1 SEHNR and CDR2 FQNEAQ (reference sequence). This CDR3 is 13 amino acids long. The CDR3 nucleotides read TGTGCCAGCAGCTTAGCTGCGGGGGCGACGCAGTATTTT. Protein: CASSLAAGATQYF.

This clone was detected only a few times. The rearrangement uses TRBV2 and TRBJ2-7, with D maybe TRBD1 (6 bases). V gave up 9 bases and J gave up 2 bases, with 20 bases separating them. Germline V gene sequence: CDR1 SNHLY, CDR2 FYNNEI. The length of the CDR3 is 15 residues. The CDR3 coding sequence is TGTGCCAGGCAGACAGGACCTTGGGTTCCCTACGAGCAGTACTTC. As protein: CARQTGPWVPYEQYF. The entire variable domain, with the rest obtained from reference TRBV2 and TRBJ2-7, is as follows: EPEVTQTPSHQVTQMGQEVILRCVPISNHLYFYWYRQILGQKVEFLVSFYNNEISEKSEIFDDQFSVERPDGSNFTLKIRSTKLEDSAMYFCARQTGPWVPYEQYFGPGTRLTVT.